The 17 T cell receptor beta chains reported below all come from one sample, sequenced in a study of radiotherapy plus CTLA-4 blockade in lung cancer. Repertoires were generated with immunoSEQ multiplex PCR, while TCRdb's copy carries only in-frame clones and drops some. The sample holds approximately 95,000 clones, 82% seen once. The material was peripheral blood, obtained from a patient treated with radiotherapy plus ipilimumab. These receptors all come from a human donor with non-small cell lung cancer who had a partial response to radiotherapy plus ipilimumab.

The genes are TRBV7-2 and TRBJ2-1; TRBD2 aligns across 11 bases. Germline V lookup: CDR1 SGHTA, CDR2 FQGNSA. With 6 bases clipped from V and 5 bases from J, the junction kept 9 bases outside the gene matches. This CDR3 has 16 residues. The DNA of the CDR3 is TGTGCCAGCAGTTACACCGGGACTAGCGGTGACAATGAGCAGTTCTTC. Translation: CASSYTGTSGDNEQFF.

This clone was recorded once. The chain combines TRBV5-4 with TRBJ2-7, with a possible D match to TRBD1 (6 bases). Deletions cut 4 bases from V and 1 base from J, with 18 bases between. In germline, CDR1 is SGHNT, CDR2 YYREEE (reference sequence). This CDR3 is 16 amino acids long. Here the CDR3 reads CASSPGPGQLSYEQYF. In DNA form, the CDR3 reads TGTGCCAGCAGCCCGGGTCCGGGACAACTATCCTACGAGCAGTACTTC.

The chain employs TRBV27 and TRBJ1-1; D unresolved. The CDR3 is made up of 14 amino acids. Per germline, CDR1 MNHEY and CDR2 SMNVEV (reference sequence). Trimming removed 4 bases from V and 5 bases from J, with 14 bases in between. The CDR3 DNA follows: TGTGCCAGCAGTTCCCACAGTGCTACTACTGAAGCTTTCTTT. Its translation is CASSSHSATTEAFF.

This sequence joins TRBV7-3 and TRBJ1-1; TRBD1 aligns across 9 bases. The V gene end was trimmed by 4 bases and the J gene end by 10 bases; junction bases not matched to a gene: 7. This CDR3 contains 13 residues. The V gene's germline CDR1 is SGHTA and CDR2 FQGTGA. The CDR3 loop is CASSSPPGQGAFF. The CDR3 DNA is TGTGCCAGCAGCTCCCCGCCGGGACAGGGAGCTTTCTTT.

The CDR3 DNA is TGTGCCAGCAGTGGTAGACAGGGTTCTGGAAACACCATATATTTT. This codes for CASSGRQGSGNTIYF. V and J are TRBV6-5 and TRBJ1-3; 7 nucleotides align to TRBD1. The CDR3 is 15 residues long. Trimming cost V 5 bases and J 1 base; bases outside gene matches: 5. Germline values: CDR1 MNHEY, CDR2 SVGAGI.

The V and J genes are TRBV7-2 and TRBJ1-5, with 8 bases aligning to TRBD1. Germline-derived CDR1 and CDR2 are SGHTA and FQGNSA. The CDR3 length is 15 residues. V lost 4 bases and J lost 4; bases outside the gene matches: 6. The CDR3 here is CASSSGQGMNQPQHF. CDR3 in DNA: TGTGCCAGCAGCTCCGGACAGGGTATGAATCAGCCCCAGCATTTT.

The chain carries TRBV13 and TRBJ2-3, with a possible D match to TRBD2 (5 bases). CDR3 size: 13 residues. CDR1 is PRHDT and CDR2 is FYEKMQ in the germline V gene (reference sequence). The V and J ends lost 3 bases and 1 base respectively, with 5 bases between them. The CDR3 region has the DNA TGTGCCAGCAGCTTGGGAGGCACAGATACGCAGTATTTT. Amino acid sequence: CASSLGGTDTQYF.

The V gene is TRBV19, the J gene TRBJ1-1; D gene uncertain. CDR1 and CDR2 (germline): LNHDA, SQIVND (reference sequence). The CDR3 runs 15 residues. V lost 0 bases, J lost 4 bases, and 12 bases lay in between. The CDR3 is CASSIETGESTEAFF. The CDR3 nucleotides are TGTGCCAGTAGTATAGAAACGGGAGAGAGCACTGAAGCTTTCTTT.

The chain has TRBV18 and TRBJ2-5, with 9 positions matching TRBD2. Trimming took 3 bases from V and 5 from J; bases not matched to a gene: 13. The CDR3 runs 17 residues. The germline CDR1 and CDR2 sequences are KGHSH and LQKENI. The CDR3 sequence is CASSPSSSGRGSETQYF. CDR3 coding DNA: TGTGCCAGCTCACCGAGTAGTAGCGGGAGAGGGAGCGAGACCCAGTACTTC.

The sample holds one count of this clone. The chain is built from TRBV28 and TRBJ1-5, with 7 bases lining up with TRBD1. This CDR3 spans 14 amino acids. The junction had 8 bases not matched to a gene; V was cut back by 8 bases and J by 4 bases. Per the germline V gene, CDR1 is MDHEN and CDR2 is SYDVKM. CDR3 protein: CASVRDRLNQPQHF. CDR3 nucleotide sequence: TGTGCCAGCGTCAGGGACAGACTTAATCAGCCCCAGCATTTT. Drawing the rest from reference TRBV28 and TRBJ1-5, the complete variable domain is DVKVTQSSRYLVKRTGEKVFLECVQDMDHENMFWYRQDPGLGLRLIYFSYDVKMKEKGDIPEGYSVSREKKERFSLILESASTNQTSMYLCASVRDRLNQPQHFGDGTRLSIL.

The CDR3: CASTPDSGTDTQYF. The CDR3 bases are TGTGCCAGCACCCCAGACAGCGGCACAGATACGCAGTATTTT. V and J are TRBV11-3 and TRBJ2-3; perhaps TRBD1 as D (5 bases). V was pared by 7 bases and J by 1 base, with 12 bases between. The CDR3 covers 14 residues. Germline V CDR1 and CDR2: SGHNT, YENEEA.

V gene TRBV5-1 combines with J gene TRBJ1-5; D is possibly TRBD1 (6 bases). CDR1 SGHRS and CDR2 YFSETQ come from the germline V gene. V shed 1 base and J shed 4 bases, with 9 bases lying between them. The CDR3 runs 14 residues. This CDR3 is CASSLLGGNQPQHF. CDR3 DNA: TGCGCCAGCAGCTTGTTAGGGGGTAATCAGCCCCAGCATTTT.

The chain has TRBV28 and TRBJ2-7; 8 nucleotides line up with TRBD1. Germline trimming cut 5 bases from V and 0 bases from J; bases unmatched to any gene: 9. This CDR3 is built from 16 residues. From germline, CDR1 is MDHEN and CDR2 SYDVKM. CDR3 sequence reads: CASSPAGTGNSYEQYF. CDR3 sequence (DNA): TGTGCCAGCAGTCCCGCCGGGACAGGAAACTCCTACGAGCAGTACTTC.

Written as DNA, the CDR3 is TGTGCCAGCTCGATCTGGGGGGTACGTCAGCCCCAGCATTTT. Its protein product is CASSIWGVRQPQHF. V usage is TRBV2 and J usage is TRBJ1-5, with TRBD1 as a possible D gene (5 bases). V was cut by 8 bases and J by 6 bases, with 17 bases left in between. The CDR3 sequence is 14 residues long. Germline lookup yields CDR1 SNHLY and CDR2 FYNNEI.

As DNA, the CDR3 is TGTGCCTGGACCATCTGGACTAGCGGGAGGCAAGAGACCCAGTACTTC. Protein sequence: CAWTIWTSGRQETQYF. The J gene is TRBJ2-5, the V gene TRBV30, with 14 bases matching TRBD2. V shed 4 bases, J shed 2 bases, and the junction held 6 bases outside the gene matches. The CDR3 is made up of 16 amino acids. Germline V CDR1 and CDR2: GTSNPN, SVGIG (reference sequence).

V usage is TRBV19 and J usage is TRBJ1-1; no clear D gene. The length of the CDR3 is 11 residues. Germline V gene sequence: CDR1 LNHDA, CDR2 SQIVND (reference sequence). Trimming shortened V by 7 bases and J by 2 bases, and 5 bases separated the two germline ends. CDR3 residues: CASTTNTEAFF. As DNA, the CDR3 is TGTGCCAGTACTACCAACACTGAAGCTTTCTTT.

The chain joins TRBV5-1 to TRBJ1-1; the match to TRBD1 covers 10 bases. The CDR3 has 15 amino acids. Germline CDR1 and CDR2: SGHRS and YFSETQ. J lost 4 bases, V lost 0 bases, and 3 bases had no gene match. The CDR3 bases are TGCGCCAGCAGCTTGGGGACAGGGGGGAGCACTGAAGCTTTCTTT. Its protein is CASSLGTGGSTEAFF.